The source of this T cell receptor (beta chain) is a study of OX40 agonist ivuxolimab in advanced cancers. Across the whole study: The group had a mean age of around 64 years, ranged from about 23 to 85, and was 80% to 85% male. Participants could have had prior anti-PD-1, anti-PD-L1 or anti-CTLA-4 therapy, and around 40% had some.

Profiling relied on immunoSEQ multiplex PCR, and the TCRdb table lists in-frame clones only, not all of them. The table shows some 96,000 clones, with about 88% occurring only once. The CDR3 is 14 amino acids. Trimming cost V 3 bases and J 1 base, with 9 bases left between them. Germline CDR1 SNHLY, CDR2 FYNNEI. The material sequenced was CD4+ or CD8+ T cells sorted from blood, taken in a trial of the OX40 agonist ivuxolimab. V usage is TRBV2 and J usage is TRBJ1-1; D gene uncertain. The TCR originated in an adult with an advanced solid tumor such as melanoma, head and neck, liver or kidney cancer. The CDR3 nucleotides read TGTGCCAGCAGTGATACGGGCGCGAACACTGAAGCTTTCTTT. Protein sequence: CASSDTGANTEAFF.